This TCR beta chain was captured by sequencing in a study of T-cell memory formation after mild COVID-19. Study outcomes and limitations: Still unconfirmed is whether the second-wave clones peaking on day 37 recognized SARS-CoV-2. Cross-reactive memory seemingly joined, as some responding clones were found in pre-infection memory. Among clones contracting day 15 to 85, CD4/CD8 was balanced, whereas later expanders leaned CD4+.

UMIs and sample barcodes were carried by the TCR alpha and TCR beta cDNA libraries that 5'RACE produced using constant-segment primers. TCRdb recomputed calls from the 5' RACE reads with MiXCR, one row per CDR3 protein. This sample carries about 400,000 distinct CDR3 sequences, about a sixth of them seen once, and the ten largest clones take 20% to 25%. A word on this clonotype: What it binds is not known.

The CDR3 runs to 13 residues. J gave up 3 bases and V 7 bases, and 5 bases lay outside the gene matches. Looked up from germline, CDR1 is MNHEY and CDR2 is SVGAGI. V is TRBV6-5 and J is TRBJ1-2; 7 bases are a match to TRBD1. This sequence originates from a man between 18 and 29 years old who had mild COVID-19 (a few samples of this study predate the infection). Cell type and time point are not known. Specimen: PBMCs or a T cell subset sorted from them (not recorded which). CDR3: CASTRQGDYGYTF. The CDR3 DNA follows: TGTGCCAGCACACGACAGGGAGACTATGGCTACACCTTC.